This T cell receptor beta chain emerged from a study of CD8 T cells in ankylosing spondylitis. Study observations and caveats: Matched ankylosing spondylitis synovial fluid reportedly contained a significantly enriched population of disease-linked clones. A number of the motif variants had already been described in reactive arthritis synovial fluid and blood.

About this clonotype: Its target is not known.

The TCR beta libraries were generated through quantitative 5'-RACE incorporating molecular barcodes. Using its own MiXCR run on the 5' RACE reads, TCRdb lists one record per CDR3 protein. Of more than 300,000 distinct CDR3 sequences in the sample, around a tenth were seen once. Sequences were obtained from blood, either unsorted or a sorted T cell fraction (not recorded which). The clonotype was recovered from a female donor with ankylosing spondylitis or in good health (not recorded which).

In DNA, the CDR3 is TGCGCCAGCAGCTTCGCCATTAGCGCCTCCTACAATGAGCAGTTCTTC. Translated, it gives CASSFAISASYNEQFF. The genes are TRBV5-1 and TRBJ2-1, with a possible D match to TRBD2 (5 bases). Trimming removed 2 bases from V and 0 bases from J, with 12 bases in between. Germline V gene lookup returns CDR1 SGHRS and CDR2 YFSETQ. The CDR3 has 16 residues.